The sequence of this T cell receptor (beta chain) was determined in a study of T cells in Graves' hyperthyroidism and ophthalmopathy. The CDR3 is made up of 17 amino acids. Germline V lookup: CDR1 MGHRA, CDR2 YSYEKL. The junction had 11 bases not matched to a gene; V was cut back by 4 bases and J by 3 bases. Newly diagnosed hyperthyroidism, duration under 2 months, in patients aged 18 to 65. Exclusions: uncontrolled infection, other autoimmune disease, pregnancy, lactation. This clonotype was detected only a few times. Its antigen is not known. Study-wide findings and caveats: A model using 13 V-J features told ophthalmopathy apart from stable hyperthyroidism. Among thyroid clonotypes expanded above 0.001, most also appeared in blood.

From RNA transcripts, TCR beta CDR3 regions were amplified. TCR CDR3 regions were first amplified by RT-PCR with HTBI primers. Via MiXCR, TCRdb re-called the multiplex PCR reads, giving one row per CDR3 protein. This sample yields 600,000 to 900,000 distinct CDR3 sequences, of which about a sixth are seen a single time; approximately 8% belongs to the top ten. This clonotype was sampled from a man aged 18 to 29 with Graves' hyperthyroidism. Sequenced sample: blood. This chain uses TRBV4-1 with TRBJ2-2, with 7 nucleotides matching TRBD1. CDR3 loop: CASSLRTGRPHTGELFF. CDR3 coding DNA: TGCGCCAGCAGCCTCCGGACAGGCCGGCCCCACACCGGGGAGCTGTTTTTT.